This TCR beta chain was documented in a study of cytomegalovirus exposure and HLA in healthy donors. Comment on this clone: What it binds is not known.

Generated by immunoSEQ multiplex PCR, the TCRdb table keeps only in-frame clones and is missing some. This sample has 120,000 or so clones, with approximately 90% found just once. Study-wide results and limits: Rarity marked most TCR sequences, yet some public TCRs occurred in many donors. The listing of fewer than 200 TCR beta chains classed them as cytomegalovirus-associated.

The CDR3 sequence is 13 residues long. The germline CDR1 and CDR2 sequences are MNHNS and SASEGT. Trimming shortened V by 6 bases and J by 5 bases, and 11 bases separated the two germline ends. This chain joins TRBV6-1 and TRBJ1-5; TRBD1 is a possible D gene (6 bases). The sequenced material came from PBMCs. This clonotype originated in a woman between 18 and 29 years old in good health and CMV-seronegative. The CDR3 region has the DNA TGTGCCAGCAGGTACAGGGTGGATCAGCCCCAGCATTTT. Protein sequence: CASRYRVDQPQHF.